This TCR beta chain was captured in a study of blood T cell repertoires in COVID-19. The study recruited exposed participants who had met a COVID-19 case within 2 weeks before entry. Original methodology: By means of reference gene primer amplification, nucleated cell counts were estimated. The protocol was immunoSEQ multiplex PCR, while the TCRdb copy is restricted to in-frame clones and leaves out a portion. That table gives V, J and clone size, and the DNA gave D and trimming. The sample records about 190,000 clones, over 80% being singletons. Per germline, CDR1 SGHNT and CDR2 YYREEE (reference sequence). The CDR3 contains 15 residues. The V segment lost 5 bases and the J segment 4 bases; nucleotides outside the gene matches: 8.

This sequence originates from a young woman who had been exposed to COVID-19. The chain combines TRBV5-4 with TRBJ2-7; 11 nucleotides align to TRBD2. What was sequenced was PBMCs or T cells enriched from blood (not recorded which). CDR3 nucleotides: TGTGCCAGCAGTTTAGCGGGGGGGCCTGGATACGAGCAGTACTTC. Amino acid sequence: CASSLAGGPGYEQYF.